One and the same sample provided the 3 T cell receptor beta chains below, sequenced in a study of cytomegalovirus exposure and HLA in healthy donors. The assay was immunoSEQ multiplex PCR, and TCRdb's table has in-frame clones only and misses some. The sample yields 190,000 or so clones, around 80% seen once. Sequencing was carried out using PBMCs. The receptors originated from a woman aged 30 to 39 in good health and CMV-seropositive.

The CDR3 DNA follows: TGTGCCAGCAGGCGGACAGGGGGGTATCAGCCCCAGCATTTT. It is translated as CASRRTGGYQPQHF. The chain combines TRBV28 with TRBJ1-5; 10 nucleotides align to TRBD1. CDR3 length equals 14 residues. Germline V gives CDR1 MDHEN, CDR2 SYDVKM. Trimming removed 6 bases from V and 5 bases from J; junction bases left unmatched: 4.

This CDR3 reads CSVLTPEYGYTF. The DNA for the CDR3 is TGCAGCGTTCTAACCCCCGAATATGGCTACACCTTC. This chain links TRBV29-1 with TRBJ1-2; D call uncertain. CDR3 size: 12 residues. Trimming took 5 bases from V and 5 from J, leaving 12 bases between them. Germline CDR1 is SQVTM and CDR2 is ANQGSEA.

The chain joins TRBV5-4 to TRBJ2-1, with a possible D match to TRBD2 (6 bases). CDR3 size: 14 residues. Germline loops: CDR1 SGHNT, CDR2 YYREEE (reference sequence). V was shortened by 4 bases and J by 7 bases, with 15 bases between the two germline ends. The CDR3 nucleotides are TGTGCCAGCAGCGACGGGGGAGTCATAAATGAGCAGTTCTTC. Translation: CASSDGGVINEQFF.